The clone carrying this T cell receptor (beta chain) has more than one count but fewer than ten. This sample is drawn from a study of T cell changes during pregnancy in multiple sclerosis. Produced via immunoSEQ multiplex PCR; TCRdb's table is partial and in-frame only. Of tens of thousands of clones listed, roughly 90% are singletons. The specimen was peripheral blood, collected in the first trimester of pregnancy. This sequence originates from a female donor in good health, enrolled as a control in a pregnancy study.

CDR3 loop: CASSFWTSGSYNEQFF. CDR3 nucleotides: TGCGCCAGCAGCTTCTGGACTAGCGGGAGTTACAATGAGCAGTTCTTC. The rearrangement joins TRBV5-1 to TRBJ2-1; 13 bases are shared with TRBD2. Germline V gene sequence: CDR1 SGHRS, CDR2 YFSETQ. This CDR3 is built from 16 residues. With 2 bases clipped from V and 4 bases from J, the junction kept 3 bases outside the gene matches.